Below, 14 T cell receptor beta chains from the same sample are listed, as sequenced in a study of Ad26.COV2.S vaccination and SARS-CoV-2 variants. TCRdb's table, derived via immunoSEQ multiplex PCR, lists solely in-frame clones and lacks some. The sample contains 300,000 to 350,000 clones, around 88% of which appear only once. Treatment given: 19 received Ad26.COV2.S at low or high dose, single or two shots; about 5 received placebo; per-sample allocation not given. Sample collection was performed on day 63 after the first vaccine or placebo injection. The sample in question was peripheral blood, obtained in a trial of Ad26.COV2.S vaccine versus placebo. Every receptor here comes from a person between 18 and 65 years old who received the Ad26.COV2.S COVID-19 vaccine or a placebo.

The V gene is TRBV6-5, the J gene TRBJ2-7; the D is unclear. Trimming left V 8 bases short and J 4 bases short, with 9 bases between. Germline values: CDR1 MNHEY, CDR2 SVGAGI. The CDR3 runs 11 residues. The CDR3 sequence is CASLERYEQYF. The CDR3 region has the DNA TGTGCCAGCCTTGAGAGGTACGAGCAGTACTTC.

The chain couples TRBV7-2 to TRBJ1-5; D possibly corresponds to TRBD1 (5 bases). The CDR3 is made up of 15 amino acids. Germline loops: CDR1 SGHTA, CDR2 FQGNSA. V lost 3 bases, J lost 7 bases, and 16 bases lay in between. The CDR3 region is CASSFDSSLGQPQHF. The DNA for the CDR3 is TGTGCCAGCAGCTTCGACAGTTCCCTAGGCCAGCCCCAGCATTTT.

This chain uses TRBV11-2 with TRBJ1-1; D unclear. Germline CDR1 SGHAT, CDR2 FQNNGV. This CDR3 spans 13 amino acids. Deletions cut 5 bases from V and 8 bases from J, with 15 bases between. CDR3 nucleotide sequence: TGTGCCAGCAGCCCTAAGGATACTCCAGAAGCTTTCTTT. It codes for CASSPKDTPEAFF. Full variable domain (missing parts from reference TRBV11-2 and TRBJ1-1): EAGVAQSPRYKIIEKRQSVAFWCNPISGHATLYWYQQILGQGPKLLIQFQNNGVVDDSQLPKDRFSAERLKGVDSTLKIQPAKLEDSAVYLCASSPKDTPEAFFGQGTRLTVV.

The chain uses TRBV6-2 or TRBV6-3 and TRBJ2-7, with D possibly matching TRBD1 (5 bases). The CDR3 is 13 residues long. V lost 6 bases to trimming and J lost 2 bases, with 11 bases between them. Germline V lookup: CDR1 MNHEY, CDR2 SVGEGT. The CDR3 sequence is CASSITGTYEQYF. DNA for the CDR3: TGTGCCAGCAGCATTACAGGCACCTACGAGCAGTACTTC.

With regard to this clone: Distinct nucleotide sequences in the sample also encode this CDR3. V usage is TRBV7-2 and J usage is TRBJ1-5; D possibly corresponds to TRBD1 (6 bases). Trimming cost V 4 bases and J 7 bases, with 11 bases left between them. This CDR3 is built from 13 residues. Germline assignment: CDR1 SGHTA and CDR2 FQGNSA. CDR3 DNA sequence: TGTGCCAGCAGCTGGGGGGCCAGGCAGCCCCAGCATTTT. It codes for CASSWGARQPQHF.

Written as DNA, the CDR3 is TGTGCCAGCAGCTTTGCCTCTGGAAACACCATATATTTT. Its protein is CASSFASGNTIYF. The chain carries TRBV27 and TRBJ1-3; the D is unclear. Deletions cut 6 bases from V and 0 bases from J, with 6 bases between. The CDR3 loop spans 13 amino acids. The germline CDR1 and CDR2 sequences are MNHEY and SMNVEV (reference sequence).

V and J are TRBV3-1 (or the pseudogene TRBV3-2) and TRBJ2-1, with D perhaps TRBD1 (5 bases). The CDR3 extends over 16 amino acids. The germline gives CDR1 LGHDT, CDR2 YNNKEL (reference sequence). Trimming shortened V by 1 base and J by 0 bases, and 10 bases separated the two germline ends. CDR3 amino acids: CASSQGQMSSYNEQFF. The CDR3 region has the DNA TGTGCCAGCAGCCAAGGACAGATGAGCTCCTACAATGAGCAGTTCTTC.

CDR3 bases: TGTGCCAGCAGCCGAGGACCTGTCAAAGAGACCCAGTACTTC. This gives the protein CASSRGPVKETQYF. This sequence joins TRBV7-8 and TRBJ2-5; D remains ambiguous. The CDR3 spans 14 residues. Trimming removed 5 bases from V and 3 bases from J, with 13 bases in between. The germline gives CDR1 SGHVS, CDR2 FQNEAQ.

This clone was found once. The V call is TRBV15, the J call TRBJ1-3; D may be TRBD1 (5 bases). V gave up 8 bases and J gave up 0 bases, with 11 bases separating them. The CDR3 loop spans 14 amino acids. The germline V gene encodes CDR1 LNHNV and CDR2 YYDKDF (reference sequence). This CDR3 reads CATAGRDSGNTIYF. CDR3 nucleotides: TGTGCCACCGCGGGGCGAGACTCTGGAAACACCATATATTTT.

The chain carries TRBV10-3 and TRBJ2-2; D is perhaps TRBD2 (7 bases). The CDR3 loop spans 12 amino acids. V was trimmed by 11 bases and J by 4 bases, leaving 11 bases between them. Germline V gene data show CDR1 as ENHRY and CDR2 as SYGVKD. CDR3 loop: CAGGGITGELFF. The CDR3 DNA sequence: TGTGCCGGGGGGGGCATCACCGGGGAGCTGTTTTTT.

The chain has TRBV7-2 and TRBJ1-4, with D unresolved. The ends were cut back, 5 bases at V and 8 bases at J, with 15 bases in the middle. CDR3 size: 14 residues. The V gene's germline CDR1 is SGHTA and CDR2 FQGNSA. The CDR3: CASSPGGLEEKLFF. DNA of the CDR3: TGTGCCAGCAGCCCAGGAGGGCTGGAGGAAAAACTGTTTTTT. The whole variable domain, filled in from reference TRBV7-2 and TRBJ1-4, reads GAGVSQSPSNKVTEKGKDVELRCDPISGHTALYWYRQSLGQGLEFLIYFQGNSAPDKSGLPSDRFSAERTGGSVSTLTIQRTQQEDSAVYLCASSPGGLEEKLFFGSGTQLSVL.

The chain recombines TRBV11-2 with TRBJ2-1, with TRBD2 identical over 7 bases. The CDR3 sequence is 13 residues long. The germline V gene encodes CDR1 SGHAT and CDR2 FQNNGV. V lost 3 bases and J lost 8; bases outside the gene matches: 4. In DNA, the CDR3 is TGTGCCAGCAGCTTCGGCGGGGGTTATGAGCAGTTCTTC. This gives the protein CASSFGGGYEQFF.

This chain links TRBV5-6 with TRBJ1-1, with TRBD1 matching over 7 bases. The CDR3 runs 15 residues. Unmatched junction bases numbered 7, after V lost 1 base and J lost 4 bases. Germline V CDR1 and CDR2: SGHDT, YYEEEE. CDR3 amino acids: CASSLIRTGRTEAFF. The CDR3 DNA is TGTGCCAGCAGCTTGATTCGGACAGGTCGCACTGAAGCTTTCTTT.

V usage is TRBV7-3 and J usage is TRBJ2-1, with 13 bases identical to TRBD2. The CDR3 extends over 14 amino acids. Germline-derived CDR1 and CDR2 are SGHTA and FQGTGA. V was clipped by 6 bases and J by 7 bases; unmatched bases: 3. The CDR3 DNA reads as TGTGCCAGCAGGAGGGGACTAGCGGGGAATGAGCAGTTCTTC. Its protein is CASRRGLAGNEQFF.